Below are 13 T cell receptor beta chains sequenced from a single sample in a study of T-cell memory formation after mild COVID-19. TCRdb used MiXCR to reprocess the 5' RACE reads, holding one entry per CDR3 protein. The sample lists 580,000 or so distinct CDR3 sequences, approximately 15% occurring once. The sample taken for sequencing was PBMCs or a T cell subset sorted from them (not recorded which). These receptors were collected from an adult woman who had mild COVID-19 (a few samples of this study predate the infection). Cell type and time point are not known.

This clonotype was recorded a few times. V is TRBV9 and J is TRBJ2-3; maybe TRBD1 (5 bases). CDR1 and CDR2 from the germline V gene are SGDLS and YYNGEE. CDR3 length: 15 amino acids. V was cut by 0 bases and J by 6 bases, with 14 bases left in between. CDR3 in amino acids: CASSVGPQGADTQYF. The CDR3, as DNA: TGTGCCAGCAGCGTAGGACCCCAAGGGGCGGATACGCAGTATTTT.

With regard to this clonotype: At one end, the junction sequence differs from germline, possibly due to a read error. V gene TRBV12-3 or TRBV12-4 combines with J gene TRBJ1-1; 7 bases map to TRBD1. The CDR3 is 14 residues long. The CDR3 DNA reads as TGTGACAGCAGTTTAGTGGCAGGGGGCACTGAAGCTTTCTTT. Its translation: CDSSLVAGGTEAFF.

This CDR3 reads CASSQDWTLQETQYF. The CDR3 DNA is TGTGCCAGCAGCCAAGATTGGACACTTCAAGAGACCCAGTACTTC. The chain combines TRBV3-1 with TRBJ2-5; D perhaps matches TRBD1 (5 bases). The germline V gene encodes CDR1 LGHDT and CDR2 YNNKEL (reference sequence). The CDR3 runs 15 residues. V lost 0 bases to trimming and J lost 2 bases, with 10 bases between them.

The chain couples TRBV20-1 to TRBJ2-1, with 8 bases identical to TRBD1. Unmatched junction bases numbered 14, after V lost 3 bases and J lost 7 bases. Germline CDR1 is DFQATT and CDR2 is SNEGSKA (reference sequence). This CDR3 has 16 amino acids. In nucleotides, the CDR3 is TGCAGTGCTAGGGCCCTGGGGTCAGGGGGCGGGAATGAGCAGTTCTTC. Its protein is CSARALGSGGGNEQFF.

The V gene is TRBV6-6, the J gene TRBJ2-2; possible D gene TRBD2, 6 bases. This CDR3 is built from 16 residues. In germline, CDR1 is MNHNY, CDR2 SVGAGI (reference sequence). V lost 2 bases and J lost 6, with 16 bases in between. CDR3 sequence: CASSYGAGIWAGELFF. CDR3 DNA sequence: TGTGCCAGCAGTTACGGGGCGGGAATCTGGGCCGGGGAGCTGTTTTTT.

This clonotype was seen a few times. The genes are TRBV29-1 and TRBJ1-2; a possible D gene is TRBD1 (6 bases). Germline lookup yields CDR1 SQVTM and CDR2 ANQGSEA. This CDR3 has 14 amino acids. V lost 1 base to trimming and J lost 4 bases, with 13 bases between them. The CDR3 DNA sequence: TGCAGCGTTGAAGCCGCAGGGGCAGGCTATGGCTACACCTTC. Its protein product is CSVEAAGAGYGYTF. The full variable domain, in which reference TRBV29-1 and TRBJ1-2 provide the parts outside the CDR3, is SAVISQKPSRDICQRGTSLTIQCQVDSQVTMMFWYRQQPGQSLTLIATANQGSEATYESGFVIDKFPISRPNLTFSTLTVSNMSPEDSSIYLCSVEAAGAGYGYTFGSGTRLTVV.

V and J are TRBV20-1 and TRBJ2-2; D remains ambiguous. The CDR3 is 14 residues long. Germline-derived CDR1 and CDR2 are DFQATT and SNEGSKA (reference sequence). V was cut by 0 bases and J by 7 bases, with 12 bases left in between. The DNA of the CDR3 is TGCAGTGCTAGAGATTTAAAGCGCAGCGGGGAGCTGTTTTTT. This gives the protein CSARDLKRSGELFF.

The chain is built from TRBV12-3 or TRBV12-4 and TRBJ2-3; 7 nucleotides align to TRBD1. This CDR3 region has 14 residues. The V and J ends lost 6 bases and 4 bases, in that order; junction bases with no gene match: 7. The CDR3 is CASSPRDSADTQYF. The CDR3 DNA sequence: TGTGCCAGCAGCCCCCGGGACAGCGCAGATACGCAGTATTTT.

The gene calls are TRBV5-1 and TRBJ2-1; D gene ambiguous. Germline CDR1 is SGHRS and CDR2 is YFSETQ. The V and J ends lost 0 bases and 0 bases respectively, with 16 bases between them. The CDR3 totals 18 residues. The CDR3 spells CASSLVVRSLGSYNEQFF. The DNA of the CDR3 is TGCGCCAGCAGCTTGGTCGTCCGCAGCTTGGGCTCCTACAATGAGCAGTTCTTC.

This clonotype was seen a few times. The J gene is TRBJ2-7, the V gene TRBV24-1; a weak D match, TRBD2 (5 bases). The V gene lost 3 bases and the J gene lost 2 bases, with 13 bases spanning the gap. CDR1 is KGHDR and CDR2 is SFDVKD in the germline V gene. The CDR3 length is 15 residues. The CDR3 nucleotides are TGTGCCACCAGTGATACTCGGAACGGGGCCTACGAGCAGTACTTC. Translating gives CATSDTRNGAYEQYF.

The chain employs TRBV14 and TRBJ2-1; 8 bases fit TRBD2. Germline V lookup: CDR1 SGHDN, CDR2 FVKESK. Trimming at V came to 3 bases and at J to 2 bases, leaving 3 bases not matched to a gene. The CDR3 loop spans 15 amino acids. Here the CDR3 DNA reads TGTGCCAGCAGCCACCCGGGACTAGCCTACAATGAGCAGTTCTTC. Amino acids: CASSHPGLAYNEQFF.

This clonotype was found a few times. The CDR3 coding sequence is TGCGCCAGCGGGGAGGTACATTCCTACGAGCAGTACTTC. As protein: CASGEVHSYEQYF. This chain links TRBV5-1 with TRBJ2-7, with D possibly being TRBD2 (6 bases). The germline V and J ends were trimmed by 7 bases and 1 base, with 12 bases remaining between them. Germline assignment: CDR1 SGHRS and CDR2 YFSETQ. This CDR3 comprises 13 residues.

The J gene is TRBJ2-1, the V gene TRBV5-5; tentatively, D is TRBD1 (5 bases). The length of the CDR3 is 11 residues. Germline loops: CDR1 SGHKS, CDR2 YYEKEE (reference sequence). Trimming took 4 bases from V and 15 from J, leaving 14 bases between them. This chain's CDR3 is CASSTGPDPFF. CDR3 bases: TGTGCCAGCAGCACAGGACCAGATCCGTTCTTC.